One and the same sample provided the 30 T cell receptor beta chains below, sequenced in a study of a mutant IDH1 vaccine in newly diagnosed glioma. Time point defined: week 5, during vaccination. Every vaccine dose comprised 300 ug of mutant IDH1 20-mer peptide plus topical imiquimod. The method was immunoSEQ multiplex PCR; TCRdb's version includes in-frame clones alone and lacks a portion of them. The table records about 75,000 clones, 75% to 95% of them present only once. No antigens are known for them. Sequenced here: PBMCs, sampled from a glioma patient whose treatment included an IDH1 peptide vaccine. Source of these receptors: a woman between 45 and 65 years old with glioma.

This rearrangement joins TRBV14 to TRBJ1-5, with 8 bases identical to TRBD1. This CDR3 is 16 amino acids long. The V gene end was trimmed by 2 bases and the J gene end by 0 bases; junction bases not matched to a gene: 3. Looked up from germline, CDR1 is SGHDN and CDR2 is FVKESK. The CDR3 is CASSQMTGDSNQPQHF. As DNA, the CDR3 is TGTGCCAGCAGCCAAATGACAGGGGATAGCAATCAGCCCCAGCATTTT. The full variable domain, rest sourced from reference TRBV14 and TRBJ1-5, is EAGVTQFPSHSVIEKGQTVTLRCDPISGHDNLYWYRRVMGKEIKFLLHFVKESKQDESGMPNNRFLAERTGGTYSTLKVQPAELEDSGVYFCASSQMTGDSNQPQHFGDGTRLSIL.

The V gene is TRBV10-3, the J gene TRBJ2-7, with 8 bases aligning to TRBD2. The V segment lost 2 bases and the J segment 2 bases; nucleotides outside the gene matches: 8. CDR3 size: 16 residues. Germline CDR1 and CDR2: ENHRY and SYGVKD. The CDR3: CAISEILAGDPYEQYF. The CDR3 DNA sequence: TGTGCCATCAGTGAGATCCTAGCGGGCGATCCCTACGAGCAGTACTTC.

The chain uses TRBV2 and TRBJ2-7; D perhaps matches TRBD1 (6 bases). CDR3 size: 15 residues. The germline V gene has CDR1 SNHLY and CDR2 FYNNEI. V lost 6 bases, J lost 0 bases, and 15 bases lay in between. This CDR3 is CASRKDRLNSYEQYF. The CDR3 bases are TGTGCCAGCAGAAAAGACAGGCTGAACTCCTACGAGCAGTACTTC.

V is TRBV10-3 and J is TRBJ1-1, with 7 nucleotides matching TRBD1. Germline V gene data show CDR1 as ENHRY and CDR2 as SYGVKD. V trimming: 10 bases; J trimming: 2 bases; junction bases outside the gene matches: 7. The CDR3 consists of 13 residues. This CDR3 reads CATEGQQNTEAFF. Here the CDR3 DNA reads TGTGCCACCGAGGGACAGCAAAACACTGAAGCTTTCTTT.

This rearrangement joins TRBV5-1 to TRBJ2-1; tentatively, D is TRBD1 (5 bases). Germline CDR1 and CDR2: SGHRS and YFSETQ. The V and J ends lost 4 bases and 0 bases respectively, with 14 bases between them. The CDR3 extends over 16 amino acids. The CDR3 loop reads CASSPGSDNSYNEQFF. For the CDR3, the DNA is TGCGCCAGCAGCCCCGGTTCGGACAACTCCTACAATGAGCAGTTCTTC. The whole variable domain, remainder taken from reference TRBV5-1 and TRBJ2-1, is KAGVTQTPRYLIKTRGQQVTLSCSPISGHRSVSWYQQTPGQGLQFLFEYFSETQRNKGNFPGRFSGRQFSNSRSEMNVSTLELGDSALYLCASSPGSDNSYNEQFFGPGTRLTVL.

The chain carries TRBV28 and TRBJ2-7; 7 bases line up with TRBD1. Germline assignment: CDR1 MDHEN and CDR2 SYDVKM. There are 14 residues in the CDR3. V trimming: 9 bases; J trimming: 1 base; junction bases outside the gene matches: 9. Here the CDR3 reads CASTRQGWSYEQYF. For the CDR3, the DNA is TGTGCCAGTACACGACAGGGTTGGTCCTACGAGCAGTACTTC.

The rearrangement joins TRBV7-2 to TRBJ2-1, with TRBD1 matching over 7 bases. Germline V gives CDR1 SGHTA, CDR2 FQGNSA. Trimming at V came to 5 bases and at J to 4 bases, leaving 8 bases not matched to a gene. The CDR3 has 15 amino acids. CDR3 bases: TGTGCCAGCAGCCCCCGGGACAGACTTTACAATGAGCAGTTCTTC. Its translation is CASSPRDRLYNEQFF.

The V call is TRBV5-4, the J call TRBJ2-2; D may be TRBD2 (6 bases). V lost 0 bases, J lost 7 bases, and 10 bases lay in between. CDR1 and CDR2 from the germline V gene are SGHNT and YYREEE (reference sequence). The CDR3 has 14 amino acids. Here the CDR3 DNA reads TGTGCCAGCAGCTTGGAACTAGCTGGCGGGGAGCTGTTTTTT. Translated, it gives CASSLELAGGELFF.

The J gene is TRBJ1-2, the V gene TRBV6-5; the match to TRBD1 covers 9 bases. Germline V gives CDR1 MNHEY, CDR2 SVGAGI. This CDR3 is built from 15 residues. V shed 6 bases and J 4 bases; nucleotides not matched to a gene: 9. In DNA, the CDR3 is TGTGCCAGCAGAATACCCTCGACAGGGGGCTATGGCTACACCTTC. Translating it yields CASRIPSTGGYGYTF.

This chain connects TRBV6-5 to TRBJ1-3, with D possibly being TRBD1 (5 bases). The CDR3 consists of 16 residues. Germline CDR1 is MNHEY and CDR2 is SVGAGI. Between the trimmed V and J ends, which lost 0 bases and 4 bases, there was a span of 13 bases. CDR3: CASSYSWGAEGNTIYF. The CDR3 DNA follows: TGTGCCAGCAGTTACTCGTGGGGCGCGGAGGGAAACACCATATATTTT.

The chain uses TRBV6-6 and TRBJ2-7, with D unclear. The CDR3 runs 11 residues. From germline, CDR1 is MNHNY and CDR2 SVGAGI (reference sequence). The V end lost 7 bases, the J end lost 5 bases, and 9 bases lay between the germline ends. The CDR3 bases are TGTGCCAGCACCCGGGCGGACGAGCAGTACTTC. Translated: CASTRADEQYF.

This chain uses TRBV2 with TRBJ2-3; 10 bases are a match to TRBD2. Germline loops: CDR1 SNHLY, CDR2 FYNNEI. The CDR3 extends over 15 amino acids. Trimming cost V 2 bases and J 5 bases; bases outside gene matches: 4. The CDR3 sequence is CASSELAGAVDTQYF. The CDR3 DNA sequence: TGTGCCAGCAGTGAACTAGCGGGAGCTGTAGATACGCAGTATTTT.

The CDR3 reads CASSTTPGLPSTEQFF. CDR3 DNA sequence: TGTGCCAGCAGCACCACGCCGGGACTCCCGTCGACTGAGCAGTTCTTC. V and J are TRBV9 and TRBJ2-1, with a tentative D call TRBD2 (6 bases). The CDR3 length is 16 residues. V lost 4 bases, J lost 9 bases, and 23 bases lay in between. Germline CDR1 is SGDLS and CDR2 is YYNGEE.

The chain joins TRBV5-4 to TRBJ2-5; TRBD2 matches at 7 bases. The CDR3 runs to 15 residues. V was clipped by 4 bases and J by 6 bases; unmatched bases: 12. CDR1 and CDR2 from the germline V gene are SGHNT and YYREEE (reference sequence). The CDR3 DNA reads as TGTGCCAGCAGCGGGGGTGGGGAGGGCGTGAAGACCCAGTACTTC. Translation gives CASSGGGEGVKTQYF.

This chain joins TRBV4-3 and TRBJ1-1; tentatively, D is TRBD1 (5 bases). The germline V gene encodes CDR1 LGHNA and CDR2 YSLEER. Trimming removed 3 bases from V and 3 bases from J, with 11 bases in between. The CDR3 has 14 residues. The CDR3 region has the DNA TGCGCCAGCAGCCAGGACACCCCGGACACTGAAGCTTTCTTT. Translation: CASSQDTPDTEAFF.

The chain uses TRBV10-3 and TRBJ2-7; 8 bases align to TRBD1. The CDR3 is 14 residues long. CDR1 ENHRY and CDR2 SYGVKD come from the germline V gene. V lost 3 bases, J lost 1 base, and 2 bases stayed unmatched. The CDR3 nucleotides are TGTGCCATCAGTGACCGGGACAGGTCCTACGAGCAGTACTTC. This sequence encodes CAISDRDRSYEQYF.

As concerns this clone: A read error may produce the germline difference seen at one junction end. The J gene is TRBJ1-1, the V gene TRBV27; D uncertain. CDR1 and CDR2 (germline): MNHEY, SMNVEV (reference sequence). There are 13 residues in the CDR3. CDR3 nucleotides: TGTGCCAGCAGCTTATCACACGGCACTGAAGCTTTCTTT. This translates into CASSLSHGTEAFF.

V and J are TRBV29-1 and TRBJ2-5; tentatively, D is TRBD1 (6 bases). The CDR3 totals 12 residues. From germline, CDR1 is SQVTM and CDR2 ANQGSEA. Trimming left V 7 bases short and J 5 bases short, with 14 bases between. The DNA of the CDR3 is TGCAGCGGTACACAGGGATGGGAGACCCAGTACTTC. This encodes CSGTQGWETQYF.

The chain carries TRBV5-1 and TRBJ1-2, with TRBD1 matching 8 bases. Germline assignment: CDR1 SGHRS and CDR2 YFSETQ. The CDR3 contains 15 residues. V gave up 4 bases and J gave up 3 bases; unmatched junction bases: 8. CDR3 sequence: CASSLDRATDYGYTF. In nucleotides, the CDR3 is TGCGCCAGCAGCCTGGACAGGGCAACGGACTATGGCTACACCTTC.

The chain uses TRBV30 and TRBJ1-2, with D possibly matching TRBD1 (5 bases). CDR1 and CDR2 from the germline V gene are GTSNPN and SVGIG (reference sequence). Trimming left V 3 bases short and J 7 bases short, with 15 bases between. The CDR3 loop spans 13 amino acids. CDR3 sequence: CAWSAGFDRGYTF. The DNA of the CDR3 is TGTGCCTGGAGCGCAGGGTTTGACCGTGGCTACACCTTC.

The CDR3 reads CASKEPVSYEQYF. The CDR3 region has the DNA TGTGCCAGCAAGGAGCCCGTCAGCTACGAGCAGTACTTC. The rearrangement joins TRBV21-1 to TRBJ2-7; TRBD2 was called by the table and not checked on the DNA. TRBV21-1 is an annotated pseudogene. This CDR3 is 13 amino acids long.

This sequence joins TRBV15 and TRBJ2-7; D is possibly TRBD1 (6 bases). V lost 3 bases to trimming and J lost 6 bases, with 12 bases between them. Germline V gene lookup returns CDR1 LNHNV and CDR2 YYDKDF (reference sequence). This CDR3 contains 13 residues. The CDR3 nucleotides are TGTGCCACCAGCAGCTCCAGGGGTTCCGAGCAGTACTTC. Translated, it gives CATSSSRGSEQYF.

This chain links TRBV7-8 with TRBJ2-6; 8 nucleotides line up with TRBD2. Germline values: CDR1 SGHVS, CDR2 FQNEAQ. With V trimmed by 6 bases and J by 0 bases, 4 bases remained unmatched. There are 16 residues in the CDR3. The CDR3 DNA reads TGTGCCAGCAGAACTAGCGGAGGCTCTGGGGCCAACGTCCTGACTTTC. It translates to CASRTSGGSGANVLTF. Full variable domain (remainder filled in from reference TRBV7-8 and TRBJ2-6): GAGVSQSPRYKVAKRGQDVALRCDPISGHVSLFWYQQALGQGPEFLTYFQNEAQLDKSGLPSDRFFAERPEGSVSTLKIQRTQQEDSAVYLCASRTSGGSGANVLTFGAGSRLTVL.

The V call is TRBV10-1, the J call TRBJ2-4; 7 nucleotides align to TRBD2. This CDR3 comprises 16 residues. Germline CDR1 is WNHNN and CDR2 is SYGVQD (reference sequence). V dropped 0 bases and J dropped 0; count of bases not matched to a gene: 2. CDR3 sequence: CASSESGGLAKNIQYF. DNA of the CDR3: TGCGCCAGCAGTGAGTCGGGAGGGTTAGCCAAAAACATTCAGTACTTC.

This clone occurred once. The chain joins TRBV10-3 to TRBJ1-2; D remains ambiguous. CDR3 length: 13 residues. V dropped 5 bases and J dropped 2 bases, with 9 bases sitting between them. Germline V gene lookup returns CDR1 ENHRY and CDR2 SYGVKD. DNA for the CDR3: TGTGCCATCAGTCCGGCCGGGAACTATGGCTACACCTTC. Amino acids: CAISPAGNYGYTF.

The V call is TRBV27, the J call TRBJ2-5; D call uncertain. V was trimmed by 7 bases and J by 3 bases, leaving 6 bases between them. Germline V lookup: CDR1 MNHEY, CDR2 SMNVEV (reference sequence). This CDR3 spans 11 amino acids. Written as DNA, the CDR3 is TGTGCCAGCATACGGAAAGAGACCCAGTACTTC. Translation gives CASIRKETQYF.

The V call is TRBV10-3, the J call TRBJ1-2; D might be TRBD1 (6 bases). Deletions cut 10 bases from V and 7 bases from J, with 16 bases between. Per germline, CDR1 ENHRY and CDR2 SYGVKD. The CDR3 length is 12 residues. The CDR3 reads CATGQSIGGYTF. CDR3 DNA sequence: TGTGCCACCGGACAGTCCATCGGTGGCTACACCTTC.

This sequence joins TRBV20-1 and TRBJ1-4, with D perhaps TRBD1 (6 bases). The V gene's germline CDR1 is DFQATT and CDR2 SNEGSKA (reference sequence). The CDR3 is 11 amino acids. The CDR3 sequence: CRGQRDEKLFF. The CDR3 DNA reads TGCAGAGGACAGAGGGATGAAAAACTGTTTTTT.

CDR3 loop: CSGGLAGGSYNEQFF. CDR3 coding DNA: TGCAGCGGGGGACTAGCGGGAGGATCCTACAATGAGCAGTTCTTC. This chain connects TRBV29-1 to TRBJ2-1; TRBD2 matches at 15 bases. There are 15 residues in the CDR3. Germline trimming cut 7 bases from V and 1 base from J; bases unmatched to any gene: 2. Looked up from germline, CDR1 is SQVTM and CDR2 is ANQGSEA.

The chain links TRBV30 to TRBJ2-2, with TRBD2 matching 10 bases. Trimming cost V 0 bases and J 7 bases; bases outside gene matches: 5. CDR1 and CDR2 from the germline V gene are GTSNPN and SVGIG (reference sequence). The CDR3 consists of 15 residues. CDR3 loop: CAWSVLAGTSGELFF. The CDR3 region has the DNA TGTGCCTGGAGTGTACTAGCGGGAACAAGCGGGGAGCTGTTTTTT.